Listed below are T cell receptor beta chains from one sample, sequenced in a study of early T cells in non-severe SARS-CoV-2 infection. TCRdb fed the 5' RACE reads into MiXCR, producing one record per CDR3 protein. The data contain about 110,000 distinct CDR3 sequences, 9% to 14% of them singletons. Sequenced: whole blood. These receptors were obtained from an adult who was a healthcare worker with PCR-confirmed SARS-CoV-2 infection or an uninfected control (not recorded which). Both conserved end residues are part of each CDR3. Fields, in order: V gene, CDR3 protein.

V gene: TRBV7-3
CDR3 protein: CASSPYPLAGGVYGSTDTQYF

V gene: TRBV7-2
CDR3 protein: CASSYFRGVSDEQFF

V gene: TRBV20-1
CDR3 protein: CSARDQDEAIGYTF

V gene: TRBV12-3/TRBV12-4
CDR3 protein: CASGLFEQFF

V gene: TRBV20-1
CDR3 protein: CSAPSPDRSSYEQYF

V gene: TRBV12-3/TRBV12-4
CDR3 protein: CASSSGTTNNEQFF

V gene: TRBV20-1
CDR3 protein: CSARPPGENQPQHF

V gene: TRBV20-1
CDR3 protein: CSASIPRDTQYF

V gene: TRBV7-8
CDR3 protein: CASSLVSYEQYF

V gene: TRBV6-5
CDR3 protein: CASSYSERRGPYGYTF

V gene: TRBV11-2
CDR3 protein: CASSRTGAVKLFF

V gene: TRBV2
CDR3 protein: CASSGGTGGPEAFF

V gene: TRBV5-1
CDR3 protein: CASSFGTGPLETQYF

V gene: TRBV20-1
CDR3 protein: CSADKGWGSAYEQYF

V gene: TRBV12-3/TRBV12-4
CDR3 protein: CASSLAASGRLEQFF

V gene: TRBV7-9
CDR3 protein: CASSFGSASFYEQYF

V gene: TRBV3-1
CDR3 protein: CASSQVFVLNTEAFF

V gene: TRBV7-9
CDR3 protein: CASSSSPVFLPVAEQFF

V gene: TRBV6-6
CDR3 protein: CASRQVDTQYF

V gene: TRBV15
CDR3 protein: CATSTSVGYEQYF

V gene: TRBV5-6
CDR3 protein: CASSVGRYNEQFF

V gene: TRBV27
CDR3 protein: CASSFDRAGYEQYF

V gene: TRBV7-6
CDR3 protein: CASSPRPYEQYF

V gene: TRBV4-2
CDR3 protein: CASSQGRDRLGSNEKLFF

V gene: TRBV28
CDR3 protein: CASRSLGGAKENYGYTF

V gene: TRBV7-9
CDR3 protein: CASSLALRATNEKLFF

V gene: TRBV30
CDR3 protein: CAWSLGNHQPQHF

V gene: TRBV12-3/TRBV12-4
CDR3 protein: CASSLGRDQPQHF

V gene: TRBV5-4
CDR3 protein: CASSLSDATGLGYTF

V gene: TRBV6-5
CDR3 protein: CASRPTGSSPLHF

V gene: TRBV5-5
CDR3 protein: CASSSYSGHTYEQYF

V gene: TRBV7-2
CDR3 protein: CASSQESGVGGETQYF

V gene: TRBV12-3/TRBV12-4
CDR3 protein: CASRTGGSGYTF

V gene: TRBV29-1
CDR3 protein: CSVELGAESQYF

V gene: TRBV6-6
CDR3 protein: CASSYGGPREQYF

V gene: TRBV4-1
CDR3 protein: CASSQDEAGGYNEQFF